Listed here are 23 T cell receptor beta chains from one sample, sequenced in a study of response to subunit inactivated influenza vaccine. TCRdb recomputed calls from the RT-PCR reads with MiXCR, one row per CDR3 protein. The sample yields about 650,000 distinct CDR3 sequences, 14% seen once. Sequences were derived from PBMCs from blood, sampled 14 to 15 days before vaccination. The receptors come from a man aged 50-59 years who received an inactivated influenza vaccine.

The chain links TRBV20-1 to TRBJ2-7; 7 bases are shared with TRBD2. The junction had 12 bases not matched to a gene; V was cut back by 0 bases and J by 7 bases. The CDR3 is 15 residues long. The germline V gene has CDR1 DFQATT and CDR2 SNEGSKA (reference sequence). CDR3 nucleotide sequence: TGCAGTGCTAGAGATCTGAACGGGAGGCCGGGGGAGCAGTACTTC. Protein: CSARDLNGRPGEQYF.

This clonotype occurred a few times. This rearrangement joins TRBV20-1 to TRBJ2-7; D remains ambiguous. The CDR3 length is 10 residues. The germline V and J ends were trimmed by 5 bases and 3 bases, with 5 bases remaining between them. Germline loops: CDR1 DFQATT, CDR2 SNEGSKA (reference sequence). The CDR3 protein is CSAFDYEQYF. The CDR3 nucleotides read TGCAGTGCTTTTGACTACGAGCAGTACTTC.

There are a few counts of this clonotype. The chain combines TRBV5-1 with TRBJ2-7; 9 bases agree with TRBD2. The CDR3 sequence is 17 residues long. Germline CDR1 is SGHRS and CDR2 is YFSETQ. J lost 6 bases, V lost 3 bases, and 16 bases had no gene match. CDR3 bases: TGCGCCAGCAGCTCCAACTGGCGGACAGCGGGGGGCAGCGAGCAGTACTTC. It encodes CASSSNWRTAGGSEQYF.

The rearrangement uses TRBV29-1 and TRBJ2-5; the D gene is possibly TRBD1 (5 bases). Germline loops: CDR1 SQVTM, CDR2 ANQGSEA. The CDR3 contains 12 residues. Trimming pared 6 bases from V and 5 bases from J, leaving 13 bases between. The CDR3 reads CSVSRERETQYF. The CDR3 coding sequence is TGCAGCGTCAGCAGGGAAAGGGAGACCCAGTACTTC.

This chain links TRBV10-3 with TRBJ2-7; D is perhaps TRBD1 (5 bases). Between the trimmed V and J ends, which lost 6 bases and 1 base, there was a span of 16 bases. Germline values: CDR1 ENHRY, CDR2 SYGVKD. The CDR3 sequence is 15 residues long. CDR3 residues: CAISPEDTGSYEQYF. For the CDR3, the DNA is TGTGCCATCAGCCCCGAGGACACTGGTTCCTACGAGCAGTACTTC.

The chain recombines TRBV7-9 with TRBJ1-3; 7 bases map to TRBD1. The J segment lost 4 bases and the V segment lost 5 bases, leaving 8 bases of the junction unmatched. Germline V gene sequence: CDR1 SEHNR, CDR2 FQNEAQ (reference sequence). CDR3 length: 15 residues. CDR3 in amino acids: CASSREGAVGNTIYF. CDR3 nucleotides: TGTGCCAGCAGCCGCGAGGGGGCCGTGGGAAACACCATATATTTT.

This clonotype was seen only a few times. CDR3 protein: CSASKRVQSSYNEQFF. DNA for the CDR3: TGCAGTGCTAGTAAGAGGGTACAGAGCTCCTACAATGAGCAGTTCTTC. The V and J genes are TRBV20-1 and TRBJ2-1; possible D gene TRBD2, 5 bases. Germline loops: CDR1 DFQATT, CDR2 SNEGSKA (reference sequence). This CDR3 is built from 16 residues. V gave up 3 bases and J gave up 0 bases, with 15 bases separating them.

This clonotype was observed a handful of times. The V call is TRBV20-1, the J call TRBJ1-6, with 9 positions matching TRBD1. This CDR3 comprises 13 residues. Germline V lookup: CDR1 DFQATT, CDR2 SNEGSKA (reference sequence). Trimming cost V 5 bases and J 10 bases; bases outside gene matches: 6. CDR3 in amino acids: CSAPGTGNSPLHF. The CDR3 DNA reads as TGCAGTGCTCCCGGGACAGGGAACTCACCCCTCCACTTT.

This clonotype was seen more than once but under ten times. V gene TRBV10-2 combines with J gene TRBJ2-3; 10 nucleotides match TRBD2. This CDR3 has 14 residues. Germline values: CDR1 WSHSY, CDR2 SAAADI. Germline trimming cut 8 bases from V and 3 bases from J; bases unmatched to any gene: 5. The CDR3: CASWSGGVTDTQYF. CDR3 DNA sequence: TGCGCCAGCTGGAGCGGGGGGGTGACAGATACGCAGTATTTT.

This clonotype came up a few times. V usage is TRBV7-6 and J usage is TRBJ2-7, with 11 bases fitting TRBD1. The CDR3 sequence is 16 residues long. Per germline, CDR1 SGHVS and CDR2 FNYEAQ. V was pared by 1 base and J by 5 bases, with 7 bases of the junction left unmatched. The CDR3 is CASSLGPGQGGNEQYF. CDR3 in DNA: TGTGCCAGCAGCTTAGGGCCGGGACAGGGGGGTAACGAGCAGTACTTC.

Only a few counts were recorded for this clonotype. The chain carries TRBV20-1 and TRBJ2-2; the match to TRBD2 covers 8 bases. Per the germline V gene, CDR1 is DFQATT and CDR2 is SNEGSKA (reference sequence). Trimming took 6 bases from V and 0 from J; bases not matched to a gene: 6. CDR3 length: 15 amino acids. The CDR3 DNA reads as TGCAGTGCCCCCCATAGCGGGACGAACACCGGGGAGCTGTTTTTT. This codes for CSAPHSGTNTGELFF.

V and J are TRBV28 and TRBJ2-3; D tentatively fits TRBD1 or TRBD2 (5 bases each). The CDR3 length is 20 residues. V lost 3 bases and J lost 6, with 31 bases in between. In germline, CDR1 is MDHEN, CDR2 SYDVKM. DNA for the CDR3: TGTGCCAGCAGTTTCCCACGGGGACCCCGACGCACCCTTAACGTTGATACGCAGTATTTT. It translates to CASSFPRGPRRTLNVDTQYF.

The gene calls are TRBV20-1 and TRBJ2-6; possibly TRBD1 for D (5 bases). Between the trimmed V and J ends, which lost 1 base and 0 bases, there was a span of 16 bases. Germline V gives CDR1 DFQATT, CDR2 SNEGSKA (reference sequence). The CDR3 contains 18 residues. The CDR3, as DNA: TGCAGTGCTAGAGTAGCAGGGCGTATCCTCTCTGGGGCCAACGTCCTGACTTTC. Protein sequence: CSARVAGRILSGANVLTF.

There are a few counts of this clonotype. CDR3 sequence: CASSLVGQGLSSGNTIYF. DNA for the CDR3: TGCGCCAGCAGCCTCGTTGGACAGGGTTTGAGCTCTGGAAACACCATATATTTT. The chain joins TRBV4-1 to TRBJ1-3; the match to TRBD1 covers 8 bases. The CDR3 contains 18 residues. Trimming cost V 4 bases and J 0 bases; bases outside gene matches: 11. Germline lookup yields CDR1 MGHRA and CDR2 YSYEKL.

The CDR3 sequence: CSVRQGYEQYF. The DNA for the CDR3 is TGCAGTGTACGACAGGGGTACGAGCAGTACTTC. This chain links TRBV20-1 with TRBJ2-7; 8 bases are a match to TRBD1. This CDR3 comprises 11 residues. The V and J ends lost 7 bases and 4 bases, in that order; junction bases with no gene match: 3. The germline V gene encodes CDR1 DFQATT and CDR2 SNEGSKA (reference sequence).

The rearrangement links TRBV27 to TRBJ2-7; D not resolved. Trimming shortened V by 3 bases and J by 2 bases, and 8 bases separated the two germline ends. CDR3 length equals 13 residues. Germline CDR1 is MNHEY and CDR2 is SMNVEV (reference sequence). CDR3 region: CASSLSAAYEQYF. The CDR3 DNA is TGTGCCAGCAGTTTGTCGGCCGCCTACGAGCAGTACTTC.

This clonotype showed up many times. This chain connects TRBV29-1 to TRBJ1-1; 7 nucleotides align to TRBD1. The CDR3 runs to 11 residues. Germline V gene sequence: CDR1 SQVTM, CDR2 ANQGSEA. V shed 7 bases and J 2 bases; nucleotides not matched to a gene: 1. The CDR3 is CSGDRNTEAFF. The CDR3 region has the DNA TGCAGCGGGGACAGAAACACTGAAGCTTTCTTT.

The rearrangement links TRBV20-1 to TRBJ2-7, with unresolved D. The germline gives CDR1 DFQATT, CDR2 SNEGSKA (reference sequence). The CDR3 is 12 residues long. V shed 6 bases and J shed 6 bases, with 15 bases lying between them. The CDR3 loop reads CSADPGNGEQYF. The CDR3 coding sequence is TGCAGTGCAGACCCTGGGAACGGCGAGCAGTACTTC.

This clonotype was counted only a few times. The chain links TRBV10-3 to TRBJ2-2, with no clear D. V gave up 3 bases and J gave up 0 bases, with 2 bases separating them. Germline V gene data show CDR1 as ENHRY and CDR2 as SYGVKD. The CDR3 is 13 amino acids. This CDR3 reads CAISDPNTGELFF. The CDR3 DNA sequence: TGTGCCATCAGTGACCCGAACACCGGGGAGCTGTTTTTT.

The chain is built from TRBV5-1 and TRBJ2-7; D gene unclear. Germline V gene lookup returns CDR1 SGHRS and CDR2 YFSETQ. The CDR3 covers 14 residues. Trimming took 5 bases from V and 2 from J, leaving 14 bases between them. The DNA of the CDR3 is TGCGCCAGCAGTCCACTCACCTACACCTACGAGCAGTACTTC. It encodes CASSPLTYTYEQYF.

The V call is TRBV12-3 or TRBV12-4, the J call TRBJ2-6, with D unclear. Trimming removed 5 bases at V and 0 bases at J, with 11 bases between. The CDR3 has 16 residues. The CDR3 DNA follows: TGTGCCAGCAGTCCTCAGCCAGGCTCTGGGGCCAACGTCCTGACTTTC. It translates to CASSPQPGSGANVLTF.

The CDR3 nucleotides are TGCGCCAGCAGCTTGGCAGCGGGAGGGCCTCACGAGCAGTACTTC. Translated, it gives CASSLAAGGPHEQYF. J is TRBJ2-7 and V is TRBV5-1, with 10 bases matching TRBD2. The CDR3 sequence is 15 residues long. V lost 0 bases to trimming and J lost 5 bases; unmatched junction nucleotides: 5. CDR1 SGHRS and CDR2 YFSETQ come from the germline V gene.

This clonotype was seen a few times. J is TRBJ2-1 and V is TRBV5-6, with 9 positions matching TRBD2. Germline CDR1 reads SGHDT; CDR2 reads YYEEEE. CDR3 length: 15 residues. V lost 3 bases to trimming and J lost 6 bases; unmatched junction nucleotides: 7. The CDR3 nucleotides are TGTGCCAGCAGCTACAAGCGGGGGGCCCTCAATGAGCAGTTCTTC. Protein sequence: CASSYKRGALNEQFF.